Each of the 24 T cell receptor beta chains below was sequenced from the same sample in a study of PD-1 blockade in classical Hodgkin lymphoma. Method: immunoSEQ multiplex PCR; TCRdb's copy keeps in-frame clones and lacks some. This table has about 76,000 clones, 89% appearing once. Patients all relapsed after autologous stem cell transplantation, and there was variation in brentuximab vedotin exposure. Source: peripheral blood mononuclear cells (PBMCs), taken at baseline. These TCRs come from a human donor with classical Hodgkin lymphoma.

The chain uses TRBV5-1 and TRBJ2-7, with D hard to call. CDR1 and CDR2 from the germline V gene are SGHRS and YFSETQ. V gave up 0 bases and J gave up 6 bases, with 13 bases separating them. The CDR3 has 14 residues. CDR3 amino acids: CASSLGKVSAEQYF. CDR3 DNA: TGCGCCAGCAGCTTGGGAAAGGTTTCTGCCGAGCAGTACTTC.

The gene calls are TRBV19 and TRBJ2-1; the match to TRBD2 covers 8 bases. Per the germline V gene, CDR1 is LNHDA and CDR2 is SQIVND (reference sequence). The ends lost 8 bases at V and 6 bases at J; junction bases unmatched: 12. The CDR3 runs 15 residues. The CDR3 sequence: CASLGTAGDGNEQFF. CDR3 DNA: TGTGCCAGTCTGGGTACAGCGGGAGATGGCAATGAGCAGTTCTTC.

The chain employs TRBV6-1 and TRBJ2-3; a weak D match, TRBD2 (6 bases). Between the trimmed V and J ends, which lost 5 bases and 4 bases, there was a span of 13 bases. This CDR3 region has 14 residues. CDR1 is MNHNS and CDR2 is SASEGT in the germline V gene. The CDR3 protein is CASSPRGTADTQYF. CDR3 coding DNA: TGTGCCAGCAGTCCCCGGGGGACCGCAGATACGCAGTATTTT.

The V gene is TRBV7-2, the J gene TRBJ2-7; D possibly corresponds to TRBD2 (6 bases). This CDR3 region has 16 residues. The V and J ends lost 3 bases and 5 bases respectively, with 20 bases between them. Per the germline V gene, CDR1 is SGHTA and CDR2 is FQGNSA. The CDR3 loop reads CASSLGPRYAGNEQYF. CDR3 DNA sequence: TGTGCCAGCAGCTTGGGTCCCCGTTACGCGGGAAACGAGCAGTACTTC. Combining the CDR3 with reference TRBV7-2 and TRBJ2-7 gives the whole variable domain GAGVSQSPSNKVTEKGKDVELRCDPISGHTALYWYRQSLGQGLEFLIYFQGNSAPDKSGLPSDRFSAERTGGSVSTLTIQRTQQEDSAVYLCASSLGPRYAGNEQYFGPGTRLTVT.

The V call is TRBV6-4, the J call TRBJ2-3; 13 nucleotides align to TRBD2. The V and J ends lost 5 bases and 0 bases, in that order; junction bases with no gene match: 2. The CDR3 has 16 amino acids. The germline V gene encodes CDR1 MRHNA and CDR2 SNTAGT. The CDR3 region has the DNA TGTGCCAGCAGTCCGGGACTAGCGGGGAGCACAGATACGCAGTATTTT. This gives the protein CASSPGLAGSTDTQYF.

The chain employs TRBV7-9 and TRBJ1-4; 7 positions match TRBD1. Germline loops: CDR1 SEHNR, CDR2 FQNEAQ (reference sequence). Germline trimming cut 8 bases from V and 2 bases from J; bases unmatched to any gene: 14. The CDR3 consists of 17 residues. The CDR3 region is CASGPTIGDSTNEKLFF. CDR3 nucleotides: TGTGCCAGCGGACCGACCATAGGGGACAGCACTAATGAAAAACTGTTTTTT.

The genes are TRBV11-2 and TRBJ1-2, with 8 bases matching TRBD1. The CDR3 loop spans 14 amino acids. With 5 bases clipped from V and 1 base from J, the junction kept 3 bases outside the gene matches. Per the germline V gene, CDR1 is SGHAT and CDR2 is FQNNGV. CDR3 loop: CASSQGADNYGYTF. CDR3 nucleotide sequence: TGTGCCAGCAGCCAGGGGGCGGATAACTATGGCTACACCTTC.

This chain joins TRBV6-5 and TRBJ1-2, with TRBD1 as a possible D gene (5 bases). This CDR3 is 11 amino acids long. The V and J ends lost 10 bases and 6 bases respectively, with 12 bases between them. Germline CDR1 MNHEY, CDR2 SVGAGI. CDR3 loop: CAIASGDGYTF. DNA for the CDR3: TGTGCCATCGCATCGGGGGATGGCTACACCTTC.

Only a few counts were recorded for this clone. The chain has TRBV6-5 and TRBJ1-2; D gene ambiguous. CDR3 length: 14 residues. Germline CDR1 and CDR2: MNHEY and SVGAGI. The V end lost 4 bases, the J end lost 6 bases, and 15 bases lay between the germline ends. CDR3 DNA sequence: TGTGCCAGCAGTTCACTCGATGGTTGGGATGGCTACACCTTC. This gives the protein CASSSLDGWDGYTF.

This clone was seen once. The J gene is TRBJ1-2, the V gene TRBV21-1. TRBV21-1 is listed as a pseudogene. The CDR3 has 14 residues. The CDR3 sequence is CASSFNAENYGYTF. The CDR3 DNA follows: TGTGCCAGCAGCTTTAACGCGGAAAACTATGGCTACACCTTC.

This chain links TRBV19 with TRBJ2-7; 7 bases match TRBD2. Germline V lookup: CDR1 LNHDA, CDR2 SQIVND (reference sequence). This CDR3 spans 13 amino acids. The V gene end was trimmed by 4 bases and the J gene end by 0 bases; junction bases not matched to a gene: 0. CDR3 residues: CASSREGSYEQYF. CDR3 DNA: TGTGCCAGTAGTAGGGAGGGCTCCTACGAGCAGTACTTC.

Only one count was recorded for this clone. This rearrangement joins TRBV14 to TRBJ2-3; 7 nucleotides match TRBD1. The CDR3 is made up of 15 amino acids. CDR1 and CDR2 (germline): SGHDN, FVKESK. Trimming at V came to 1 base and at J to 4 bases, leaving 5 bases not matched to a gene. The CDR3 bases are TGTGCCAGCAGCCAAGGACAGGGAAAGTCAGATACGCAGTATTTT. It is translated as CASSQGQGKSDTQYF.

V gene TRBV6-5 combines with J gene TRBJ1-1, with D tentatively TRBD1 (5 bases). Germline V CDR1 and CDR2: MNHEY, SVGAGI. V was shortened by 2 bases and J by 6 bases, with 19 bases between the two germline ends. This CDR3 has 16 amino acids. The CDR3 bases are TGTGCCAGCAGTTACCCACCTTGGGGGTCGGGCGCTGAAGCTTTCTTT. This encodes CASSYPPWGSGAEAFF.

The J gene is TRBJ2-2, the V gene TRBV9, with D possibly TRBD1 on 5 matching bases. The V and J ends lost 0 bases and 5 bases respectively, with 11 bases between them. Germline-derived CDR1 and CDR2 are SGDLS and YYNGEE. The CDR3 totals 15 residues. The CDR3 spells CASSVGQGLTGELFF. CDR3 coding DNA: TGTGCCAGCAGCGTAGGGCAGGGTTTAACCGGGGAGCTGTTTTTT.

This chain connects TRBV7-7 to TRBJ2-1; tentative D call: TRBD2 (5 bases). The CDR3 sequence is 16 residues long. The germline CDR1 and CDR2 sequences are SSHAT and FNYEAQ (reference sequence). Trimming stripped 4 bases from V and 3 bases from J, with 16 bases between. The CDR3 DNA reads TGTGCCAGCAGCTGGGGAGTGCGAGCGGACTACAATGAGCAGTTCTTC. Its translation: CASSWGVRADYNEQFF.

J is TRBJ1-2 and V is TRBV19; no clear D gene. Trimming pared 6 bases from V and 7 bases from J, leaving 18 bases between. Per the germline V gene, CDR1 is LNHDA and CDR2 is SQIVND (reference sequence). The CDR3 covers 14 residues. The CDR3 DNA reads TGTGCCAGTAGCCCGACAAATGGGGTTCTTGGCTACACCTTC. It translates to CASSPTNGVLGYTF.

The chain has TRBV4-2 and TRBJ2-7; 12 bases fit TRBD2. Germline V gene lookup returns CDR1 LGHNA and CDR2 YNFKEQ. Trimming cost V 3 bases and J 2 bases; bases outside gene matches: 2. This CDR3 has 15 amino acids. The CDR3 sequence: CASSQRTSGTYEQYF. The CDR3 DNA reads TGTGCCAGCAGCCAGAGGACTAGCGGGACCTACGAGCAGTACTTC.

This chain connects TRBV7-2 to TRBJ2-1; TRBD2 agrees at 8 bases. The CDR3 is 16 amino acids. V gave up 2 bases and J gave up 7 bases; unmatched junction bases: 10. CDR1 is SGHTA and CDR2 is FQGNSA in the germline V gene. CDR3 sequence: CASSLYGAGVTNEQFF. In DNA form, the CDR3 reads TGTGCCAGCAGCTTATATGGAGCGGGAGTAACGAATGAGCAGTTCTTC.

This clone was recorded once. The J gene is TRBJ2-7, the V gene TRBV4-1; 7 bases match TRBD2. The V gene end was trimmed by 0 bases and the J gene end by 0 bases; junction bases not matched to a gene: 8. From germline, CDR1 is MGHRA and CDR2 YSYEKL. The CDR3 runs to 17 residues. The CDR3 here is CASSQESPGRISYEQYF. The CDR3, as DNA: TGCGCCAGCAGCCAAGAAAGCCCCGGGAGGATCTCCTACGAGCAGTACTTC.

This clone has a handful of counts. The CDR3 coding sequence is TGTGCCAGCGGCCGGGACAGTGTTCAAGAGACCCAGTACTTC. Residues: CASGRDSVQETQYF. The V and J genes are TRBV4-2 and TRBJ2-5, with 7 bases matching TRBD1. Germline V gene lookup returns CDR1 LGHNA and CDR2 YNFKEQ. The CDR3 contains 14 residues. The junction had 8 bases not matched to a gene; V was cut back by 8 bases and J by 2 bases.

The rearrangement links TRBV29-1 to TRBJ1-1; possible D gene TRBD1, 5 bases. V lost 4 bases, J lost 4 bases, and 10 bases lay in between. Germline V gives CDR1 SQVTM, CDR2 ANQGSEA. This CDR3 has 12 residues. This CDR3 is CSVVGEGTEAFF. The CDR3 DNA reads TGCAGCGTTGTGGGGGAAGGCACTGAAGCTTTCTTT.

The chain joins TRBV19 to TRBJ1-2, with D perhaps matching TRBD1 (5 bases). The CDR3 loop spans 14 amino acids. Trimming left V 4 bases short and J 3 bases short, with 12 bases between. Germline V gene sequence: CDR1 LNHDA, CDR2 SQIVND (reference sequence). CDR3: CASSSTGTHYGYTF. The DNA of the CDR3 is TGTGCCAGTAGTAGCACCGGGACCCACTATGGCTACACCTTC.

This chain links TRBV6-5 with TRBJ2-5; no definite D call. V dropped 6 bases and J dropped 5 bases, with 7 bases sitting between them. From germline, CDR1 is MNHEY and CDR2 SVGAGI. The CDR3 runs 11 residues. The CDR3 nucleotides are TGTGCCAGCAGCCACCTGGAGACCCAGTACTTC. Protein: CASSHLETQYF.

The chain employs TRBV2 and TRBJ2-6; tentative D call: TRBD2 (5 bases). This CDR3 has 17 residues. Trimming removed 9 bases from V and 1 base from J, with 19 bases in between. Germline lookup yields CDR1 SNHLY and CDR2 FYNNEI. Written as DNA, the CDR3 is TGTGCCAGTCTCGGAGGATTATTACTTTCTGGGGCCAACGTCCTGACTTTC. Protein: CASLGGLLLSGANVLTF.